This T cell receptor (beta chain) stems from a study of post-analysis software for immune sequencing data. Study context: Relapsing-remitting, secondary progressive and progressive-relapsing multiple sclerosis were all included among the disease courses.

Libraries were made from TCR beta cDNA, and they carried unique molecular identifiers. In TCRdb, the PCR reads were re-called with MiXCR into one record per CDR3 protein. This sample has over 250,000 distinct CDR3 sequences; around 34% occur once, and the top ten carry more than 4%. To note about this clonotype: Antigen specificity is unknown. A much larger clone is a single base away; this may be a read error.

The CDR3 contains 15 residues. V was trimmed by 0 bases and J by 7 bases, leaving 16 bases between them. Looked up from germline, CDR1 is SGHTA and CDR2 is FQGTGA. Study-wide points: F measure showed strong co-clustering of same-batch samples. Normalized Chao1 diversity was significantly reduced in patients versus controls. Roughly five TRBV segments were more frequent in patients than controls; TRBV5-6, TRBV5-1 and TRBV20-1 belonged to this group.

Material for sequencing was blood. This sequence was found in a girl aged 5-17 years with multiple sclerosis. The chain uses TRBV7-3 and TRBJ2-7; weak D call: TRBD2 (5 bases). The CDR3 loop reads CASSLTRETHNEQYF. The DNA for the CDR3 is TGTGCCAGCAGCTTAACTAGGGAGACTCACAATGAGCAGTACTTC.